This passage covers 3 T cell receptor beta chains from one sample sequenced in a study of T cell responses to AZD1222 COVID-19 vaccine. Profiling relied on immunoSEQ multiplex PCR, and the TCRdb table lists in-frame clones only, not all of them. The table lists about 160,000 clones, around 93% of them singletons. Sequencing used peripheral blood, obtained 28 days after the second AZD1222 dose. Receptors were obtained from an adult who received the AZD1222 COVID-19 vaccine.

V and J are TRBV21-1 and TRBJ1-1. TRBV21-1 is noted as a pseudogene. The CDR3 is 15 residues long. Here the CDR3 DNA reads TGTGCCAGCAGCAGTCGGGCCATGAAAAACACTGAAGCTTTCTTT. Translated: CASSSRAMKNTEAFF.

This chain links TRBV2 with TRBJ2-7; 13 nucleotides line up with TRBD2. The CDR3 sequence is 16 residues long. Germline V gene lookup returns CDR1 SNHLY and CDR2 FYNNEI. J gave up 3 bases and V 6 bases, and 8 bases lay outside the gene matches. The CDR3 coding sequence is TGTGCCAGCAGCGGATCAGGACTAGCGGGGGTCTACGAGCAGTACTTC. This translates into CASSGSGLAGVYEQYF. Full variable domain (remainder filled in from reference TRBV2 and TRBJ2-7): EPEVTQTPSHQVTQMGQEVILRCVPISNHLYFYWYRQILGQKVEFLVSFYNNEISEKSEIFDDQFSVERPDGSNFTLKIRSTKLEDSAMYFCASSGSGLAGVYEQYFGPGTRLTVT.

This clone was seen once. This chain links TRBV7-2 with TRBJ2-2; no clear D gene. This CDR3 region has 12 residues. V lost 2 bases, J lost 7 bases, and 5 bases lay in between. Germline V CDR1 and CDR2: SGHTA, FQGNSA. CDR3 DNA sequence: TGTGCCAGCAGCTTACAATACGGGGAGCTGTTTTTT. This encodes CASSLQYGELFF.